This T cell receptor (beta chain) was observed in a study of cytomegalovirus exposure and HLA in healthy donors. To note about this clone: What it binds is not known.

The PCR contained 60 Vbeta and 13 Jbeta primers. Data came from immunoSEQ multiplex PCR; TCRdb stores just in-frame clones and leaves some out. The repertoire holds about 170,000 clones, with about 80% as singletons. This CDR3 is 17 amino acids long. Trimming cost V 5 bases and J 2 bases; bases outside gene matches: 5. Germline CDR1 is SEHNR and CDR2 is FQNEAQ (reference sequence). Study findings and constraints: It was likely that a cluster of highly shared sequence variants was a sequencing artifact.

This sequence joins TRBV7-9 and TRBJ2-1; 14 positions match TRBD2. This TCR derives from a man aged 30-40 years in good health and CMV-seropositive. The specimen was PBMCs. The CDR3, as DNA: TGTGCCAGCAGCCGATGGACTAGCGGGAGGCCCTACAATGAGCAGTTCTTC. Translation gives CASSRWTSGRPYNEQFF.